This T cell receptor (beta chain) was observed in a study of cytomegalovirus exposure and HLA in healthy donors. This clone was detected only once. Its target is not known. The CDR3 contains 14 residues. Germline V gene lookup returns CDR1 MNHEY and CDR2 SMNVEV (reference sequence). Deletions cut 6 bases from V and 3 bases from J, with 13 bases between. Data came from immunoSEQ multiplex PCR; TCRdb stores just in-frame clones and leaves some out. Seen here are 70,000 to 90,000 clones, about 85% observed once, and the top ten hold about 3%. Whole-study results and caveats: In a later analysis, first-cohort TCR clusters were found to tend to co-occur in the 130 or so validation repertoires. Under in vitro conditions, three CMV-associated chains were confirmed as specific for CMV antigens. Rarity characterized most TCR sequences, yet some public TCRs appeared in many donors. Associated with cytomegalovirus, according to the listing, were 150 to 200 TCR beta chains.

This sequence joins TRBV27 and TRBJ2-3, with D possibly TRBD1 on 5 matching bases. The receptor comes from a man aged 30-40 years in good health and CMV-seronegative. The sample was PBMCs. Written as DNA, the CDR3 is TGTGCCAGCAGCCCCTTGAAGGGGACAGATACGCAGTATTTT. Protein sequence: CASSPLKGTDTQYF.